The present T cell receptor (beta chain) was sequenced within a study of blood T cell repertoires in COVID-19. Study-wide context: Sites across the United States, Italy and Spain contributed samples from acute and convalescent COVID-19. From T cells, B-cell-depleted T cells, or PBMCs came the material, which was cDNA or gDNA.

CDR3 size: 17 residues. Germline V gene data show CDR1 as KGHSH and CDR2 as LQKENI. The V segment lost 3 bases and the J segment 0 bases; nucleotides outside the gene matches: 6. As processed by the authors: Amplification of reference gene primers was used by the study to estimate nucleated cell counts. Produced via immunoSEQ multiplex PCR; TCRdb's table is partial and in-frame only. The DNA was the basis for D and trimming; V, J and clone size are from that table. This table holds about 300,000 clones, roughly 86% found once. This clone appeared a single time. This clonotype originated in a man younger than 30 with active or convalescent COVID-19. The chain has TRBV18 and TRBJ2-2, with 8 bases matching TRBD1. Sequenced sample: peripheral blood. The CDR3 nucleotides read TGTGCCAGCTCACCCACTCGACAGGGGACGAACACCGGGGAGCTGTTTTTT. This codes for CASSPTRQGTNTGELFF.